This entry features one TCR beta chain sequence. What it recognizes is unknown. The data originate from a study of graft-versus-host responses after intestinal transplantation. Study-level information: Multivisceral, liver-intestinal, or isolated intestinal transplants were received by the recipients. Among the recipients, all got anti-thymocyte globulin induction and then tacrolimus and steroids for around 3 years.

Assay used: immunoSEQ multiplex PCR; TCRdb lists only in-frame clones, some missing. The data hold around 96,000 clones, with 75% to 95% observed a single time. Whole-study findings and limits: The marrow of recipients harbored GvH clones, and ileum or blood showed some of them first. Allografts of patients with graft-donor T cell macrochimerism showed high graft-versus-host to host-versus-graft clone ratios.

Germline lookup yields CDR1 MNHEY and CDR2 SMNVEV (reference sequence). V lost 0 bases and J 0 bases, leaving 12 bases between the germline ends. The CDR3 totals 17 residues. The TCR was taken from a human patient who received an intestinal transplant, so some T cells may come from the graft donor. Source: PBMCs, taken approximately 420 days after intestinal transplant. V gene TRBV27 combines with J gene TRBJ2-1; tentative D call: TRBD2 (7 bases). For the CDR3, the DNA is TGTGCCAGCAGTTTATCCGGCGGGGGACACTCCTACAATGAGCAGTTCTTC. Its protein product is CASSLSGGGHSYNEQFF.